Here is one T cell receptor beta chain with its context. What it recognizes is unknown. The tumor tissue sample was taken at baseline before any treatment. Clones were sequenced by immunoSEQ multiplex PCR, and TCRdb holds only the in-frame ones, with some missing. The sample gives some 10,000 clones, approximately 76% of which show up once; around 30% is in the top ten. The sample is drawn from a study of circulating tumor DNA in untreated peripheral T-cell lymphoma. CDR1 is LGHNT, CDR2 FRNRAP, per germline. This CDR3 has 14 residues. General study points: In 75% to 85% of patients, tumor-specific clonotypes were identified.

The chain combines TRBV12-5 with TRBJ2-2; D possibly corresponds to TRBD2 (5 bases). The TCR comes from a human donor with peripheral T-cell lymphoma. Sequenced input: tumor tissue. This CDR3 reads CASGLQSNTGELFF. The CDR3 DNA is TGTGCCAGCGGATTACAATCGAACACCGGGGAGCTGTTTTTT.